These 22 T cell receptor beta chains originate from one sample sequenced in a study of blood T cell repertoires in COVID-19. The repertoire was sequenced with immunoSEQ multiplex PCR; TCRdb's copy has only in-frame clones and lacks some. The data show under 200,000 clones, 88% seen once. Sequencing was performed on peripheral blood. Receptors originate from a man aged 35 to 55 with active or convalescent COVID-19.

The CDR3 DNA follows: TGTGCCAGCAGCTTTGGAGGAACTAATGAAAAACTGTTTTTT. Its translation is CASSFGGTNEKLFF. The V and J genes are TRBV5-4 and TRBJ1-4, with D unclear. Germline V CDR1 and CDR2: SGHNT, YYREEE (reference sequence). This CDR3 is 14 amino acids long. Trimming took 2 bases from V and 1 from J, leaving 6 bases between them.

The rearrangement links TRBV14 to TRBJ2-1; the D is unclear. V lost 4 bases to trimming and J lost 6 bases, with 16 bases between them. The germline V gene encodes CDR1 SGHDN and CDR2 FVKESK. The CDR3 runs to 15 residues. Here the CDR3 reads CASSPQVQARNEQFF. Written as DNA, the CDR3 is TGTGCCAGCAGCCCCCAGGTCCAGGCTCGCAATGAGCAGTTCTTC.

The genes are TRBV7-9 and TRBJ1-2, with D perhaps TRBD1 (6 bases). This CDR3 has 13 residues. Trimming removed 4 bases from V and 9 bases from J, with 15 bases in between. Germline CDR1 is SEHNR and CDR2 is FQNEAQ (reference sequence). CDR3: CASSSGTSPSYTF. The CDR3 DNA sequence: TGTGCCAGCAGCTCCGGGACATCTCCCAGCTACACCTTC.

This clone was seen once. This chain links TRBV2 with TRBJ1-2; D call uncertain. Trimming left V 0 bases short and J 5 bases short, with 7 bases between. The germline V gene has CDR1 SNHLY and CDR2 FYNNEI. This CDR3 region has 13 residues. The DNA for the CDR3 is TGTGCCAGCAGTGAAGCGGCAGATTATGGCTACACCTTC. This translates into CASSEAADYGYTF. The entire variable domain, with the rest obtained from reference TRBV2 and TRBJ1-2, is as follows: EPEVTQTPSHQVTQMGQEVILRCVPISNHLYFYWYRQILGQKVEFLVSFYNNEISEKSEIFDDQFSVERPDGSNFTLKIRSTKLEDSAMYFCASSEAADYGYTFGSGTRLTVV.

The chain is built from TRBV5-1 and TRBJ2-2; possibly TRBD2 for D (5 bases). Germline-derived CDR1 and CDR2 are SGHRS and YFSETQ. The ends were cut back, 1 base at V and 5 bases at J, with 15 bases in the middle. The CDR3 sequence is 16 residues long. The CDR3 coding sequence is TGCGCCAGCAGCTTGTTGCCGCCGGGGAGTACCGGGGAGCTGTTTTTT. Protein product: CASSLLPPGSTGELFF.

The chain employs TRBV9 and TRBJ2-5, with D possibly matching TRBD2 (6 bases). CDR1 SGDLS and CDR2 YYNGEE come from the germline V gene. The CDR3 has 15 amino acids. Trimming took 2 bases from V and 3 from J, leaving 14 bases between them. The CDR3 coding sequence is TGTGCCAGCAGCGTGGGAGGAGCTGGGAAAGAGACCCAGTACTTC. Encoded protein: CASSVGGAGKETQYF. Filled out from reference TRBV9 and TRBJ2-5, the complete variable domain reads DSGVTQTPKHLITATGQRVTLRCSPRSGDLSVYWYQQSLDQGLQFLIQYYNGEERAKGNILERFSAQQFPDLHSELNLSSLELGDSALYFCASSVGGAGKETQYFGPGTRLLVL.

V is TRBV5-8 and J is TRBJ1-2, with TRBD1 matching over 8 bases. The CDR3 extends over 16 amino acids. CDR1 is SGHTS, CDR2 YDEGEE, per germline. V gave up 3 bases and J gave up 5 bases; unmatched junction bases: 12. The DNA of the CDR3 is TGTGCCAGCAGCTACGCTACGCTGACAGGGGATTATGGCTACACCTTC. This gives the protein CASSYATLTGDYGYTF.

The chain combines TRBV5-6 with TRBJ2-7; the D gene is possibly TRBD1 (6 bases). The germline V and J ends were trimmed by 2 bases and 6 bases, with 9 bases remaining between them. Per germline, CDR1 SGHDT and CDR2 YYEEEE. This CDR3 is 12 amino acids long. The CDR3 loop reads CASSLQGSEQYF. The DNA of the CDR3 is TGTGCCAGCAGCTTACAGGGCAGCGAGCAGTACTTC.

The chain employs TRBV3-1 (or the pseudogene TRBV3-2) and TRBJ2-7; D is perhaps TRBD2 (6 bases). The ends were cut back, 5 bases at V and 2 bases at J, with 13 bases in the middle. This CDR3 has 14 residues. The germline gives CDR1 LGHDT, CDR2 YNNKEL (reference sequence). Here the CDR3 DNA reads TGTGCCAGCAGCAATAGCGGAGCTGCCTACGAGCAGTACTTC. Protein sequence: CASSNSGAAYEQYF.

The V and J genes are TRBV21-1 and TRBJ2-7; the table calls TRBD1, which could not be checked here. TRBV21-1 is listed as a pseudogene. The CDR3 covers 11 residues. The CDR3 spells CASSGQRTGDF. CDR3 in DNA: TGTGCCAGCAGCGGCCAACGGACAGGGGACTTC.

V gene TRBV3-1 (or the pseudogene TRBV3-2) combines with J gene TRBJ2-7; 7 positions agree with TRBD2. Trimming cost V 0 bases and J 0 bases; bases outside gene matches: 2. CDR3 size: 15 residues. Looked up from germline, CDR1 is LGHDT and CDR2 is YNNKEL (reference sequence). The chain's CDR3 is CASSQDPGGSYEQYF. The DNA of the CDR3 is TGTGCCAGCAGCCAAGACCCGGGAGGCTCCTACGAGCAGTACTTC.

The CDR3 spells CASSLVASGSTGELFF. As DNA, the CDR3 is TGCGCCAGCAGCTTGGTAGCCAGCGGGAGCACCGGGGAGCTGTTTTTT. J is TRBJ2-2 and V is TRBV5-1; 8 bases align to TRBD2. The CDR3 extends over 16 amino acids. V was clipped by 0 bases and J by 4 bases; unmatched bases: 5. Germline-derived CDR1 and CDR2 are SGHRS and YFSETQ.

The rearrangement links TRBV6-5 to TRBJ2-5; 8 nucleotides align to TRBD1. After removal of 6 bases from V and 3 bases from J, the junction contained 9 bases not matched to a gene. Germline V gene sequence: CDR1 MNHEY, CDR2 SVGAGI. The CDR3 runs 15 residues. Here the CDR3 reads CASRLRGRGEETQYF. In nucleotides, the CDR3 is TGTGCCAGCAGGCTCAGGGGGCGCGGGGAAGAGACCCAGTACTTC.

The CDR3, as DNA: TGCAGCGTTGAATTAGTTTTGATGAGCTCCTACAATGAGCAGTTCTTC. This translates into CSVELVLMSSYNEQFF. The chain uses TRBV29-1 and TRBJ2-1; D not certain. Germline V gene sequence: CDR1 SQVTM, CDR2 ANQGSEA. V was cut by 2 bases and J by 0 bases, with 14 bases left in between. The length of the CDR3 is 16 residues.

The genes are TRBV28 and TRBJ2-7; D possibly corresponds to TRBD1 (5 bases). The CDR3 consists of 14 residues. V lost 3 bases to trimming and J lost 2 bases, with 11 bases between them. Germline V gene lookup returns CDR1 MDHEN and CDR2 SYDVKM. The CDR3 DNA reads TGTGCCAGCAGTTTCGTTATGGGGCCCTACGAGCAGTACTTC. Its protein product is CASSFVMGPYEQYF.

V and J are TRBV19 and TRBJ1-1; no clear D gene. Trimming took 10 bases from V and 3 from J, leaving 15 bases between them. This CDR3 has 13 residues. The germline gives CDR1 LNHDA, CDR2 SQIVND (reference sequence). The CDR3 spells CATKEGADTEAFF. Here the CDR3 DNA reads TGTGCCACCAAAGAGGGCGCGGACACTGAAGCTTTCTTT.

This clone appeared a few times. The chain has TRBV27 and TRBJ2-1, with TRBD2 identical over 8 bases. The CDR3 runs 16 residues. Germline V gene lookup returns CDR1 MNHEY and CDR2 SMNVEV (reference sequence). V dropped 5 bases and J dropped 3; count of bases not matched to a gene: 9. The CDR3 loop is CASSTLAGGGYNEQFF. CDR3 nucleotide sequence: TGTGCCAGCAGTACCCTTGCGGGAGGCGGCTACAATGAGCAGTTCTTC.

The J gene is TRBJ1-5, the V gene TRBV24-1; a weak D match, TRBD1 (5 bases). CDR1 is KGHDR and CDR2 is SFDVKD in the germline V gene. Trimming took off 7 bases at V and 6 bases at J, with 15 bases between the two ends. There are 14 residues in the CDR3. CDR3 DNA sequence: TGTGCCACCAGGACCGGGCAGGGCTGTCAGCCCCAGCATTTT. As protein: CATRTGQGCQPQHF.

V and J are TRBV25-1 and TRBJ2-7; 7 nucleotides match TRBD2. Per germline, CDR1 MGHDK and CDR2 SYGVNS. Germline trimming cut 5 bases from V and 6 bases from J; bases unmatched to any gene: 16. The CDR3 length is 16 residues. CDR3 in amino acids: CASSSGRVWGMGEQYF. CDR3 in DNA: TGTGCCAGCAGTTCGGGGAGGGTCTGGGGGATGGGCGAGCAGTACTTC.

The gene calls are TRBV9 and TRBJ1-3; D is uncertain. This CDR3 contains 19 residues. V was cut by 4 bases and J by 4 bases, with 27 bases left in between. Germline CDR1 SGDLS, CDR2 YYNGEE. CDR3 DNA: TGTGCCAGCAGCCCTCGGTTGTCTAAGGTGTTGTATAGCGGAAACACCATATATTTT. Its protein is CASSPRLSKVLYSGNTIYF.

The CDR3 here is CASSLMTSGKMAGELFF. As DNA, the CDR3 is TGTGCCAGCAGCTTGATGACTAGCGGGAAAATGGCCGGGGAGCTGTTTTTT. The chain links TRBV5-6 to TRBJ2-2; 11 bases align to TRBD2. With 1 base clipped from V and 6 bases from J, the junction kept 8 bases outside the gene matches. The V gene's germline CDR1 is SGHDT and CDR2 YYEEEE. The CDR3 contains 17 residues. Filled out from reference TRBV5-6 and TRBJ2-2, the complete variable domain reads DAGVTQSPTHLIKTRGQQVTLRCSPKSGHDTVSWYQQALGQGPQFIFQYYEEEERQRGNFPDRFSGHQFPNYSSELNVNALLLGDSALYLCASSLMTSGKMAGELFFGEGSRLTVL.

The rearrangement uses TRBV4-2 and TRBJ1-1; perhaps TRBD1 as D (6 bases). The germline gives CDR1 LGHNA, CDR2 YNFKEQ. The CDR3 has 15 residues. Trimming pared 1 base from V and 5 bases from J, leaving 14 bases between. CDR3 residues: CASSQAVGARTEAFF. The CDR3 DNA follows: TGTGCCAGCAGCCAAGCGGTGGGGGCGCGGACTGAAGCTTTCTTT.